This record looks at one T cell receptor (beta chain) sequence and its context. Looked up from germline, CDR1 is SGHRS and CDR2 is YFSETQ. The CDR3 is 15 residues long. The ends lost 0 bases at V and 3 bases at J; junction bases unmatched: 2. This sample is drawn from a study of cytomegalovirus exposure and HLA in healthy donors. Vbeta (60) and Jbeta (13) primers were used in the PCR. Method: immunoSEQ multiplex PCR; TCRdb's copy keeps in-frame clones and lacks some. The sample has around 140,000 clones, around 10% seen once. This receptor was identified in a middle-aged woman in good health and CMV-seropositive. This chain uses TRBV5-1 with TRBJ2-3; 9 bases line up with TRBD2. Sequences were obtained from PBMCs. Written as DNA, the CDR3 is TGCGCCAGCAGCTTGGGCGGGGGGGCAACAGATACGCAGTATTTT. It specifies CASSLGGGATDTQYF.